This T cell receptor beta chain was observed in a study of CD4 T cells in relation to SARS-CoV-2 and coronaviruses. About the research overall: After 10 to 11 days of antigen culture, PBMC TCR beta CDR3s were sequenced. Study-level findings and limits: About 65% of donors had memory CD4+ clonotypes crossrecognizing SARS-CoV-2 and common cold coronavirus spike.

The assay was immunoSEQ multiplex PCR, and TCRdb's table has in-frame clones only and misses some. The table has some 40,000 clones, approximately 80% seen once. More than 7.5 x 10^4 naive or memory CD4+ cells were cultured with CEF peptides for about 10 days. This clone has just one count. The antigen remains undetermined. The clonotype originates from an adult with COVID-19. Sequencing was carried out using naive CD4+ T cells from PBMCs, cultured in vitro. The sample's subset: naive CD4+ T cells isolated by negative enrichment.

The CDR3: CASSSEETQYF. CDR3 in DNA: TGTGCCAGCAGTTCTGAAGAGACCCAGTACTTC. The chain uses TRBV28 and TRBJ2-5; D uncertain. V was trimmed by 4 bases and J by 3 bases, leaving 3 bases between them. The CDR3 runs 11 residues. The germline V gene encodes CDR1 MDHEN and CDR2 SYDVKM.